Each of the 6 T cell receptor beta chains below was sequenced from the same sample in a study of cytomegalovirus exposure and HLA in healthy donors. PCR amplification relied on 60 Vbeta primers (plus 13 Jbeta primers). Sequenced by immunoSEQ multiplex PCR; TCRdb stores in-frame clones only, minus some. This table has about 130,000 clones, about 74% appearing once. Material: PBMCs. The receptors come from a woman in her 50s in good health and CMV-seropositive.

The gene calls are TRBV6-5 and TRBJ1-1; D ambiguous. This CDR3 comprises 13 residues. Germline CDR1 and CDR2: MNHEY and SVGAGI. V lost 5 bases, J lost 7 bases, and 14 bases lay in between. For the CDR3, the DNA is TGTGCCAGCAGTCCGACTCCGGATAGTGAAGCTTTCTTT. Residues: CASSPTPDSEAFF.

The table lists this clone with a count of one. This rearrangement joins TRBV25-1 to TRBJ2-3; D is perhaps TRBD2 (7 bases). Trimming removed 3 bases at V and 6 bases at J, with 19 bases between. The CDR3 consists of 16 residues. Germline V CDR1 and CDR2: MGHDK, SYGVNS. The CDR3 loop is CASSDWGGGLGDTQYF. CDR3 coding DNA: TGTGCCAGCAGTGACTGGGGCGGGGGCCTTGGTGATACGCAGTATTTT.

V is TRBV7-9 and J is TRBJ2-5; 7 positions agree with TRBD2. The end of the DNA aligns better with TRBJ2-7, so the J call may be wrong. This CDR3 comprises 17 residues. The germline CDR1 and CDR2 sequences are SEHNR and FQNEAQ (reference sequence). DNA of the CDR3: TGTGCCAGCAGCCCCACGGCGGGGGTAGCCCCCTCCTACGAGCAGTACTTC. Translated: CASSPTAGVAPSYEQYF.

The rearrangement links TRBV7-8 to TRBJ2-3, with 10 positions matching TRBD1. V gave up 3 bases and J gave up 5 bases; unmatched junction bases: 5. Per germline, CDR1 SGHVS and CDR2 FQNEAQ. The CDR3 is 15 amino acids. DNA of the CDR3: TGTGCCAGCAGCTTCGACAGGGGGCTGGAAGATACGCAGTATTTT. This translates into CASSFDRGLEDTQYF.

Only a few counts were recorded for this clone. This chain connects TRBV7-2 to TRBJ2-2; D is undetermined. Between the trimmed V and J ends, which lost 1 base and 0 bases, there was a span of 9 bases. The CDR3 runs to 16 residues. In germline, CDR1 is SGHTA, CDR2 FQGNSA. The CDR3 coding sequence is TGTGCCAGCAGCTTAGTGGCTCTCGCGAACACCGGGGAGCTGTTTTTT. Translated, it gives CASSLVALANTGELFF.

J is TRBJ1-2 and V is TRBV19, with 10 bases identical to TRBD1. The germline CDR1 and CDR2 sequences are LNHDA and SQIVND (reference sequence). The ends lost 9 bases at V and 8 bases at J; junction bases unmatched: 12. The CDR3 is 14 residues long. The CDR3 sequence is CASGGDRGISGYTF. The CDR3 region has the DNA TGTGCCAGCGGTGGGGACAGGGGTATAAGCGGCTACACCTTC.